This T cell receptor (beta chain) was sequenced for a study of T cell repertoires in cytomegalovirus infection. Study as a whole: Public TCR beta signature analysis indicated the presence of both CMV infection and matching HLA type. Study-wide findings and caveats: The cumulative frequency of public TCR beta families identified carriers of CMV plus the relevant HLA.

Trimming took 3 bases from V and 8 from J, leaving 13 bases between them. In germline, CDR1 is SQVTM, CDR2 ANQGSEA. The CDR3 spans 12 residues. About this clonotype: Its matching antigen is unknown.

A single record per CDR3 protein comes from TCRdb applying MiXCR to the reads. Of fewer than 900,000 distinct CDR3 sequences listed, 25% to 35% are singletons. This chain connects TRBV29-1 to TRBJ1-2; tentatively, D is TRBD1 (5 bases). The material sequenced was cultured CD8+ T cells from PBMCs, taken from culture after CMV antigen stimulation. The clonotype comes from a human donor in good health (CMV status not recorded). Some clones in this sample may be carry-over from other donors' samples. As DNA, the CDR3 is TGCAGCGTTGATACGGGGACTCGGGGCTACACCTTC. The encoded protein is CSVDTGTRGYTF.